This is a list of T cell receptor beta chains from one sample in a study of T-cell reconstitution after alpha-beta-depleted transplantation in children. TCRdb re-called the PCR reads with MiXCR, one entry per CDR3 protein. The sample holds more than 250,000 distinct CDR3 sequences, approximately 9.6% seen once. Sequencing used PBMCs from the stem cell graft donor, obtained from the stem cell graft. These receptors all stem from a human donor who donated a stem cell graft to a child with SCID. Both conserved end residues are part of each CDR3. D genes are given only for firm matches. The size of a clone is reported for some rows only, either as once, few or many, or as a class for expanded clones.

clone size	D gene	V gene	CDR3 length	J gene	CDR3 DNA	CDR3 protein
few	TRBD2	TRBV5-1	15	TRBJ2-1	TGCGCCAGCAGCCCGGGGGGTCAGGCCTACAATGAGCAGTTCTTC	CASSPGGQAYNEQFF
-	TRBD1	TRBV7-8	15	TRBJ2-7	TGTGCCAGCAGCTTAGGGGACAGGGAGGGCTACGAGCAGTACTTC	CASSLGDREGYEQYF
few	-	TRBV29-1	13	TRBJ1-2	TGCAGCGTCAGAGCAGGGTACGACTATGGCTACACCTTC	CSVRAGYDYGYTF
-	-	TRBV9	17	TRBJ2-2	TGTGCCAGCAGCGTAGGATTTAATCGGGGGTTCACCGGGGAGCTGTTTTTT	CASSVGFNRGFTGELFF
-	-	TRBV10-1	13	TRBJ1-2	TGCGCCAGCAGTGAATCCCAGGACTATGGCTACACCTTC	CASSESQDYGYTF
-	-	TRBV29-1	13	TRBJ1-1	TGCAGCGTTGAATCGGGGGCCCCCGCGGCCGCTTTCTTT	CSVESGAPAAAFF
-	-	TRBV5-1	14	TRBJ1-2	TGCGCCAGCAGCTTGGAACGAGGTTTCTATGGCTACACCTTC	CASSLERGFYGYTF
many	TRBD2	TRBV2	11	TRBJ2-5	TGTGCCTCGGGACTAACGGAGACCCAGTACTTC	CASGLTETQYF
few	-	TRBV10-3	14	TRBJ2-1	TGTGCCATCAGTGAGTCGCCAGGGCACAATGAGCAGTTCTTC	CAISESPGHNEQFF
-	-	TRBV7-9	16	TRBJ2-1	TGTGCCAGCAGCTTTGGGCAGGTAGAAACTTACAATGAGCAGTTCTTC	CASSFGQVETYNEQFF
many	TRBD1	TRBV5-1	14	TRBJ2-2	TGCGCCAGCACCCCGGGACAGGGCACCGGGGAGCTGTTTTTT	CASTPGQGTGELFF
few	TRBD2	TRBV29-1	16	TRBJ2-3	TGCAGCGTTGAAGGACTAGCGGGGGGATGGACAGATACGCAGTATTTT	CSVEGLAGGWTDTQYF
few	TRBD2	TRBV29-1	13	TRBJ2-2	TGCAGCTTCCTAGCGGAGAACACCGGGGAGCTGTTTTTT	CSFLAENTGELFF
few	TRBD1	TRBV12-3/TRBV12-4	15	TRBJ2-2	TGTGCCAGCAGTTCCCGACAGGGTTGGACCGGGGAGCTGTTTTTT	CASSSRQGWTGELFF
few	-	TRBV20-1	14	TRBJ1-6	TGCAGTGCTAGTCGTGCATCCTATAATTCACCCCTCCACTTT	CSASRASYNSPLHF
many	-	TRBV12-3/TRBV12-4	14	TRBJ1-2	TGTGCCAGCAGTTTAACCTCCGGGGGCTATGGCTACACCTTC	CASSLTSGGYGYTF
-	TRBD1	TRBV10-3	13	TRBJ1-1	TGTGCCATAAAAAGTCCAGGGGGCACTGAAGCTTTCTTT	CAIKSPGGTEAFF
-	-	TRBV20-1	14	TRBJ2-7	TGCAGTGCCCGACAGGGAGGGGGATCCTACGAGCAGTACTTC	CSARQGGGSYEQYF
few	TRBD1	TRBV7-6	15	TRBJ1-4	TGTGCCAGCAGCTGGGCAGGGGGATCTAATGAAAAACTGTTTTTT	CASSWAGGSNEKLFF
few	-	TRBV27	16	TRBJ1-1	TGTGCCAGCAGTTTAGGGACCGGTCGAATGAACACTGAAGCTTTCTTT	CASSLGTGRMNTEAFF
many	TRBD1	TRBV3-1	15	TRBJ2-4	TGTGCCAGCAGCCAAGATCGTGGGACAGGGAACATTCAGTACTTC	CASSQDRGTGNIQYF
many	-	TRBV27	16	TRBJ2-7	TGTGCCAGCAGTTTTTTTGGTACGGCGGGCTCCTACGAGCAGTACTTC	CASSFFGTAGSYEQYF
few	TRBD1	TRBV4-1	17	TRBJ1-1	TGCGCCAGCAGCCCAGCGGGACAGGGTTTCATGAACACTGAAGCTTTCTTT	CASSPAGQGFMNTEAFF
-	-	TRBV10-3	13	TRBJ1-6	TGTGCCATCCGGACAGAGAGTAATTCACCCCTCCACTTT	CAIRTESNSPLHF
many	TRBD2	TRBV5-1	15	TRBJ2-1	TGCGCCAGCAGCCCGGCCTCTAGCGGATACAATGAGCAGTTCTTC	CASSPASSGYNEQFF
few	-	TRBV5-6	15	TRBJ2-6	TGTGCCAGCAGCCCTTCAGGGACTGGGGCCAACGTCCTGACTTTC	CASSPSGTGANVLTF
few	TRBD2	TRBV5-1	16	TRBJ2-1	TGCGCCAGCAGCCCCTCCGGGGGGGCCCGGTACAATGAGCAGTTCTTC	CASSPSGGARYNEQFF
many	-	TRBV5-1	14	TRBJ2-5	TGCGCCAGCAGCTTGTTTCTGGGAATTGGCACCCAGTACTTC	CASSLFLGIGTQYF
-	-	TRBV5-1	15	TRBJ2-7	TGCGCCAGCAGCTGGGGGGGGACAGGATCATACGAGCAGTACTTC	CASSWGGTGSYEQYF
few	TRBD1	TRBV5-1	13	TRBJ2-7	TGCGCCAGCGGAACAGGGGAAGTGGACGAGCAGTACTTC	CASGTGEVDEQYF
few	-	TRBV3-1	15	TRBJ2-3	TGTGCCAGCAGCCAAGATGGCGGGCTCGCAGATACGCAGTATTTT	CASSQDGGLADTQYF
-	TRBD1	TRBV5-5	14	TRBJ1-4	TGTGCCAGCAGCTTTCAGGGGGCGAATGAAAAACTGTTTTTT	CASSFQGANEKLFF
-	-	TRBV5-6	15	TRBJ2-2	TGTGCCAGCAGCCTACCGCCAGGGTACACCGGGGAGCTGTTTTTT	CASSLPPGYTGELFF
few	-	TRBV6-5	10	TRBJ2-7	TGTGCCGTAGGAGGCCTCGAGCAGTACTTC	CAVGGLEQYF
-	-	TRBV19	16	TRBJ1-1	TGTGCCAGTAGTATTCGAGGGCCGAGTTTGGGCACTGAAGCTTTCTTT	CASSIRGPSLGTEAFF
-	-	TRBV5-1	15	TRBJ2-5	TGCGCCAGCAGCTTGGGGGGGGAGTCCCAAGAGACCCAGTACTTC	CASSLGGESQETQYF
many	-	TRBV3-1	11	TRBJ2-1	TGTGCCAGCAGCCATTCTTGGGAGCAGTTCTTC	CASSHSWEQFF
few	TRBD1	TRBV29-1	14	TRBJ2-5	TGCAGCCAGACAGGGGGTTTTGACCAAGAGACCCAGTACTTC	CSQTGGFDQETQYF
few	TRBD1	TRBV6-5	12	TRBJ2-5	TGTGCCAGCAGTCGGGACAGCGAGACCCAGTACTTC	CASSRDSETQYF
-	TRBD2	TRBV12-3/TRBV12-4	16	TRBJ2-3	TGTGCCAGCAGTAGGTCGAGACTAGCGGGTGTAGATACGCAGTATTTT	CASSRSRLAGVDTQYF
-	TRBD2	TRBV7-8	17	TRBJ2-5	TGTGCCAGCAGCTTGGCAGGACTACTAGCGCGGGGGGCGACCCAGTACTTC	CASSLAGLLARGATQYF
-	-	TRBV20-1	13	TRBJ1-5	TGCAGTGCTATCGGGGGGCCAAATCAGCCCCAGCATTTT	CSAIGGPNQPQHF
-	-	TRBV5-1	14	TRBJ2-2	TGCGCCAGCAGCTTGGAGGCGTTAACCGGGGAGCTGTTTTTT	CASSLEALTGELFF
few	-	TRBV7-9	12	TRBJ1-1	TGTGCCAGCAGCGGCCCCAGGACGGAAGCTTTCTTT	CASSGPRTEAFF
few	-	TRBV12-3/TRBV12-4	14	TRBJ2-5	TGTGCCAGCACTCGACGGGGGATGCAAGAGACCCAGTACTTC	CASTRRGMQETQYF
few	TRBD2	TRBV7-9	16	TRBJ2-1	TGTGCCAGCAGCTACAGGACTAGCCTCGAAAACAATGAGCAGTTCTTC	CASSYRTSLENNEQFF
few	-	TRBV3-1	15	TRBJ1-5	TGTGCCAGCAGGCGTAGCCTGGACCCTTATCAGCCCCAGCATTTT	CASRRSLDPYQPQHF
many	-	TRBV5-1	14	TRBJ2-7	TGCGCCAGCAGCTTGTCAGGGAGCTCCTACGAGCAGTACTTC	CASSLSGSSYEQYF
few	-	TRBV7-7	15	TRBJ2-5	TGTGCCAGCAGCTTAGAGACAGGACCACAAGAGACCCAGTACTTC	CASSLETGPQETQYF
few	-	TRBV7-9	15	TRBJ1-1	TGTGCCAGCAGCCGTTGGGGACAAAGCAACACTGAAGCTTTCTTT	CASSRWGQSNTEAFF
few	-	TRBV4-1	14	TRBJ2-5	TGCGCCAGCAGCCAAGACAGGGCTCGTGGGACCCAGTACTTC	CASSQDRARGTQYF
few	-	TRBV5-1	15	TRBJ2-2	TGCGCCAGCAGCTTGGCCATAACGGGCACCGGGGAGCTGTTTTTT	CASSLAITGTGELFF
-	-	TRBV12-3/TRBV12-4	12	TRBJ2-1	TGTGCCAGCAGTTCGAATGACATTCGTAAGTTCTTC	CASSSNDIRKFF
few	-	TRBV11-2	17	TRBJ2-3	TGTGCCAGCAGCTTATACATCCAGGGGATACGCACAGATACGCAGTATTTT	CASSLYIQGIRTDTQYF
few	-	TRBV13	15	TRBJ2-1	TGTGCCAGCAGCTACGGGCAGGGGGGCTACAATGAGCAGTTCTTC	CASSYGQGGYNEQFF
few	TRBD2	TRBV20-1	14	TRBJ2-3	TGCAGTGCTCAACAGGGTAGCGGGGGCTATACGCAGTATTTT	CSAQQGSGGYTQYF
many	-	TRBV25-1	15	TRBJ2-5	TGTGCCAGCAGTGATCCCCGGGACGGAGTGGAGACCCAGTACTTC	CASSDPRDGVETQYF
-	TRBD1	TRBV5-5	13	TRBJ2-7	TGTGCCAGCAGACAGGGACAGTCCTACGAGCAGTACTTC	CASRQGQSYEQYF
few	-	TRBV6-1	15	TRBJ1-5	TGTGCCAGCAGTCAACGGGGGGCAGGGAACCAGCCCCAGCATTTT	CASSQRGAGNQPQHF